These T cell receptor beta chains were read from a single sample in a study of blood T cell repertoires in COVID-19. The method was immunoSEQ multiplex PCR; TCRdb's version includes in-frame clones alone and lacks a portion of them. The sample lists 240,000 or so clones; approximately 80% were seen once. The sample comprised peripheral blood. Receptors originate from an elderly woman with COVID-19, enrolled during active disease. The CDR3 runs from the conserved cysteine through the conserved F or W. The order of the fields is J gene, V gene, D gene, clone size, CDR3 DNA, CDR3 protein. D genes are given only for firm matches. Clone size is stated in some rows and not others, as once, few, many or a class when expanded.

TRBJ2-7 | TRBV7-2 | TRBD1 | - | TGTGCCAGCAGCTTAAGGGCAGGGGGCCCCTACGAGCAGTACTTC | CASSLRAGGPYEQYF
TRBJ2-2 | TRBV5-1 | - | - | TGCGCCAGCAGCTTGGCTCGGGTGATTAGCGCCGGGGAGCTGTTTTTT | CASSLARVISAGELFF
TRBJ1-1 | TRBV5-1 | TRBD1 | - | TGCGCCAGCAGCTCCGGGACAGGGGGCACTGAAGCTTTCTTT | CASSSGTGGTEAFF
TRBJ1-1 | TRBV2 | - | - | TGTGCCAGCACCGGTTACACTGAAGCTTTCTTT | CASTGYTEAFF
TRBJ1-3 | TRBV9 | - | - | TGTGCCAGCAGCGTAGTAGGAGGAGGAAACACCATATATTTT | CASSVVGGGNTIYF
TRBJ1-5 | TRBV7-2 | TRBD1 | - | TGTGCCAGCAGCGTGGGACAGGGAGGTCAGCCCCAGCATTTT | CASSVGQGGQPQHF
TRBJ2-1 | TRBV7-6 | TRBD1 | - | TGTGCCAGCAGCCCCCGTTCTGGGACAGGGGGCGAGGAGCAGTTCTTC | CASSPRSGTGGEEQFF
TRBJ2-3 | TRBV5-1 | TRBD2 | - | TGCGCCAGCAGCCCGAGGGAGGGGCGGACAGATACGCAGTATTTT | CASSPREGRTDTQYF
TRBJ1-1 | TRBV11-1 | TRBD1 | - | TGTGCCAGCAGCTCAGGACAGGCTATGAACACTGAAGCTTTCTTT | CASSSGQAMNTEAFF
TRBJ1-2 | TRBV27 | - | - | TGTGCCAGCAGTAGTATGGGAATGACAGCGGGAGGCTACACCTTC | CASSSMGMTAGGYTF
TRBJ1-2 | TRBV7-9 | - | - | TGTGCCAGCAGCCCGGGGGTCGCTCGCAGTGGCTACACCTTC | CASSPGVARSGYTF
TRBJ1-2 | TRBV4-1 | - | - | TGCGCCAGCAGCCAAGGGCTCGGAGTGTCCGGCTACACCTTC | CASSQGLGVSGYTF
TRBJ2-5 | TRBV7-7 | - | - | TGTGCTAGCAGCGCTGTACGAGAAGAGACCCAGTACTTC | CASSAVREETQYF
TRBJ1-5 | TRBV11-1 | - | once | TGTGCCAGCAGCTTGGCCGGGGGGGTGGGTCAGCCCCAGCATTTT | CASSLAGGVGQPQHF
TRBJ2-7 | TRBV7-9 | TRBD1 | few | TGTGCCAGCAGCTTAGCTAACAGGGGGCAGTACGAGCAGTACTTC | CASSLANRGQYEQYF
TRBJ1-3 | TRBV5-4 | - | - | TGTGCCAGCAGCATGGGACATACCAACGCTGGAAACACCATATATTTT | CASSMGHTNAGNTIYF
TRBJ2-1 | TRBV15 | - | once | TGTGCCACCAGCAGAGATTTTTCGCGCGAGCAGTTCTTC | CATSRDFSREQFF
TRBJ2-5 | TRBV19 | TRBD2 | - | TGTGCCAGTAGTAGCACCCGACTAGCGAAAGAGACCCAGTACTTC | CASSSTRLAKETQYF
TRBJ1-6 | TRBV5-1 | - | - | TGCGCCAGCAGCTTCGAACAGGGTCGGAATTCACCCCTCCACTTT | CASSFEQGRNSPLHF
TRBJ2-5 | TRBV5-1 | - | - | TGCGCCAGTGGGGGGGCAGGACCCAGTGAGACCCAGTACTTC | CASGGAGPSETQYF
TRBJ1-5 | TRBV2 | - | few | TGTGCCAGCAGCCCGGGGGGTAATCAGCCCCAGCATTTT | CASSPGGNQPQHF
TRBJ2-7 | TRBV4-1 | TRBD2 | - | TGCGCCAGCAGCCAAGTTGTCACTAGCGCCAACTACGAGCAGTACTTC | CASSQVVTSANYEQYF
TRBJ1-2 | TRBV6-1 | - | few | TGTGCCAGCAGTGAAAGGGGCAGGGCGAATGGCTACACCTTC | CASSERGRANGYTF
TRBJ2-2 | TRBV20-1 | - | once | TGCAGTGCTAGTCCCCTCTTGTTCGCCGGGGAGCTGTTTTTT | CSASPLLFAGELFF
TRBJ2-7 | TRBV2 | - | - | TGTGCCAGCAGTTACCTAGCAGCGTCTTCTTACGAGCAGTACTTC | CASSYLAASSYEQYF
TRBJ1-1 | TRBV11-2 | - | - | TGTGCCAGCAGCACTAGTGGGAACACTGAAGCTTTCTTT | CASSTSGNTEAFF
TRBJ2-3 | TRBV4-3 | - | - | TGCGCCAGCAGCCAAGAGGCGGTTAAAATAAGAGCAGATACGCAGTATTTT | CASSQEAVKIRADTQYF
TRBJ2-5 | TRBV10-2 | - | - | TGCGCCAGCAGGTTCAGGGAAAAAGAGACCCAGTACTTC | CASRFREKETQYF
TRBJ2-1 | TRBV7-3 | TRBD2 | - | TGTGCCAGTAGCGGGGCTCCAAGCTCCTACAATGAGCAGTTCTTC | CASSGAPSSYNEQFF
TRBJ2-7 | TRBV5-4 | - | - | TGTGCCAGCAGCCTGGGGGCGGGGAGCTCCTACGAGCAGTACTTC | CASSLGAGSSYEQYF
TRBJ1-3 | TRBV25-1 | - | - | TGTGCCAGCAGTGAAAGGTACAGGGCGGGTAACACCATATATTTT | CASSERYRAGNTIYF
TRBJ2-2 | TRBV30 | - | - | TGTGCCTGGAGGGCACAGGGTGCCGGGGAGCTGTTTTTT | CAWRAQGAGELFF
TRBJ1-3 | TRBV19 | - | - | TGTGCCAGTAGTACGCCCAGCTCTGGAAACACCATATATTTT | CASSTPSSGNTIYF
TRBJ2-5 | TRBV24-1 | TRBD2 | - | TGTGCCACCAGTGAGCCGACTAGCGGGAGTGGGCAAGAGACCCAGTACTTC | CATSEPTSGSGQETQYF
TRBJ2-1 | TRBV7-2 | - | - | TGTGCCAGCAGCCCTGTGGGCGGGACGGCCTACAATGAGCAGTTCTTC | CASSPVGGTAYNEQFF
TRBJ2-2 | TRBV9 | - | - | TGTGCCAGCAGCGTATTGGCCTCGCCGAACACCGGGGAGCTGTTTTTT | CASSVLASPNTGELFF
TRBJ1-5 | TRBV6-5 | - | few | TGTGCCAGCAGCTCGACAGGCCAGGGTCAGCCCCAGCATTTT | CASSSTGQGQPQHF
TRBJ2-2 | TRBV19 | TRBD1 | few | TGTGCCAGTAGTATAGGAACAGGGGCGGGCGGGGAGCTGTTTTTT | CASSIGTGAGGELFF
TRBJ2-6 | TRBV6-5 | - | few | TGTGCCAGCGGGTACTCTGTATCTGGGGCCAACGTCCTGACTTTC | CASGYSVSGANVLTF
TRBJ2-7 | TRBV6-4 | TRBD2 | - | TGTGCCAGCAGGACGGGACTAGCGTGCTACGAGCAGTACTTC | CASRTGLACYEQYF
TRBJ2-2 | TRBV2 | - | - | TGTGCCAGCAGTCTACGACAGGTCGCCGGGGAGCTGTTTTTT | CASSLRQVAGELFF
TRBJ2-3 | TRBV2 | - | few | TGTGCCAGCAGTGAGGTAGCCCCTAATACGCAGTATTTT | CASSEVAPNTQYF
TRBJ2-1 | TRBV6-5 | TRBD2 | - | TGTGCCAGCATCCCTAGCGGGAGGGCCAATGAGCAGTTCTTC | CASIPSGRANEQFF
TRBJ1-1 | TRBV4-1 | - | - | TGCGCCAGCAGGGGGCAGAACACTGAAGCTTTCTTT | CASRGQNTEAFF
TRBJ1-6 | TRBV19 | - | - | TGTGCCAGTAGTACGCTCGGACAGCCAAAGGCCCTCCACTTT | CASSTLGQPKALHF
TRBJ2-1 | TRBV7-7 | TRBD2 | - | TGTGCTAGCAGCCGACTAGCGGGAGGGCTGGGTAATGAGCAGTTCTTC | CASSRLAGGLGNEQFF
TRBJ2-5 | TRBV5-1 | - | - | TGCGCCAGCAGTCCTCGGAGGGAGGAGTACCAAGAGACCCAGTACTTC | CASSPRREEYQETQYF
TRBJ1-6 | TRBV19 | - | once | TGTGCCAGTAGTAGTCAGGTTTCCTATAATTCACCCCTCCACTTT | CASSSQVSYNSPLHF